Each of the 10 T cell receptor beta chains below was sequenced from the same sample in a study of low-dose radiotherapy and immunotherapy resistance in tumors. Primers used for first-strand cDNA, a TRAV- and TRBV-specific set, covered both alpha and beta chains. TCR amplification ran 15 to 25 PCR cycles using constant-region and V-primer adapter primers. TCRdb reprocessed the reads with MiXCR, giving one entry per CDR3 protein. The sample contains roughly 100,000 distinct CDR3 sequences, roughly 19% of which appear only once. The time point is: after trial treatment. Treatment in this sample: LDRT plus nivolumab, ipilimumab, low-dose cyclophosphamide and aspirin (RACIN trial). The sequencing here drew on PBMCs, taken after low-dose radiotherapy plus immunotherapy. The receptors stem from a female donor with ovarian cancer.

The chain carries TRBV20-1 and TRBJ2-2, with TRBD2 identical over 8 bases. Germline CDR1 is DFQATT and CDR2 is SNEGSKA (reference sequence). J lost 7 bases, V lost 6 bases, and 10 bases had no gene match. CDR3 size: 14 residues. The CDR3 spells CSALRTGGNGELFF. CDR3 coding DNA: TGCAGTGCCCTCCGGACGGGGGGGAACGGGGAGCTGTTTTTT.

This sequence joins TRBV28 and TRBJ2-2; no definite D call. The V gene's germline CDR1 is MDHEN and CDR2 SYDVKM. The CDR3 is 12 residues long. The V end was cut by 2 bases, the J end by 7 bases, with 5 bases between. The CDR3 nucleotides read TGTGCCAGCAGTTTAAGTGTCGGGGAGCTGTTTTTT. It yields the protein CASSLSVGELFF.

This clonotype was seen a few times. The chain recombines TRBV4-1 with TRBJ1-1, with a possible D match to TRBD1 (6 bases). Trimming removed 0 bases from V and 5 bases from J, with 13 bases in between. CDR1 and CDR2 from the germline V gene are MGHRA and YSYEKL. There are 15 residues in the CDR3. This chain's CDR3 is CASSQDTGARTEAFF. CDR3 coding DNA: TGCGCCAGCAGCCAAGATACGGGGGCGAGGACTGAAGCTTTCTTT.

This clonotype was counted ten times or more. The chain combines TRBV24-1 with TRBJ2-1; D might be TRBD1 (6 bases). There are 13 residues in the CDR3. Deletions cut 4 bases from V and 8 bases from J, with 11 bases between. Germline V lookup: CDR1 KGHDR, CDR2 SFDVKD. CDR3 region: CATSEGGGDEQFF. In DNA form, the CDR3 reads TGTGCCACCAGTGAAGGGGGTGGCGATGAGCAGTTCTTC.

This clonotype was seen ten or more times. The rearrangement uses TRBV7-9 and TRBJ1-2; D is ambiguous. V shed 4 bases and J shed 4 bases, with 10 bases lying between them. The V gene's germline CDR1 is SEHNR and CDR2 FQNEAQ (reference sequence). This CDR3 has 13 amino acids. This CDR3 reads CASSSRDLYGYTF. The CDR3 DNA sequence: TGTGCCAGCAGCTCCCGGGATCTCTATGGCTACACCTTC.

This clonotype was picked up many times. This chain links TRBV29-1 with TRBJ2-6; D is unclear. V lost 5 bases and J 0 bases, leaving 17 bases between the germline ends. Per the germline V gene, CDR1 is SQVTM and CDR2 is ANQGSEA. The CDR3 is 17 amino acids. CDR3 residues: CSVSFGGASSGANVLTF. In nucleotides, the CDR3 is TGCAGCGTTAGTTTTGGCGGAGCCTCCTCTGGGGCCAACGTCCTGACTTTC. Supplemented by reference TRBV29-1 and TRBJ2-6, the full variable domain reads SAVISQKPSRDICQRGTSLTIQCQVDSQVTMMFWYRQQPGQSLTLIATANQGSEATYESGFVIDKFPISRPNLTFSTLTVSNMSPEDSSIYLCSVSFGGASSGANVLTFGAGSRLTVL.

This clonotype was seen repeatedly, ten times or more. V usage is TRBV3-1 and J usage is TRBJ1-5, with D uncertain. The CDR3 loop spans 12 amino acids. V was shortened by 4 bases and J by 12 bases, with 13 bases between the two germline ends. Germline V gene sequence: CDR1 LGHDT, CDR2 YNNKEL (reference sequence). Written as DNA, the CDR3 is TGTGCCAGCAGCCTTTCTGGGCGAAACCAGCATTTT. Protein: CASSLSGRNQHF.

In this sample, this clonotype turned up many times. The chain recombines TRBV18 with TRBJ2-5, with D possibly matching TRBD2 (7 bases). The CDR3 totals 18 residues. Germline lookup yields CDR1 KGHSH and CDR2 LQKENI. Between the trimmed V and J ends, which lost 3 bases and 1 base, there was a span of 21 bases. The CDR3 here is CASSPNGPGGTLQETQYF. The CDR3 DNA reads as TGTGCCAGCTCACCTAACGGACCGGGGGGCACGCTCCAAGAGACCCAGTACTTC.

On this clonotype itself: This sequence may be a read error, since a much larger clone differs from it by one base. As DNA, the CDR3 is TGTCCCAGCAGGTCCGGTGCCCCAACTTACAATGAGCAGTTCTTC. It encodes CPSRSGAPTYNEQFF. This chain links TRBV12-3 or TRBV12-4 with TRBJ2-1, with D hard to call. The CDR3 has 15 amino acids.

This clonotype showed up many times. V gene TRBV6-2 or TRBV6-3 combines with J gene TRBJ2-7; D perhaps matches TRBD2 (5 bases). Germline CDR1 reads MNHEY; CDR2 reads SVGEGT. This CDR3 region has 12 residues. The V gene lost 5 bases and the J gene lost 0 bases, with 5 bases spanning the gap. CDR3 protein: CASSSGSYEQYF. In DNA form, the CDR3 reads TGTGCCAGCAGTAGCGGCTCCTACGAGCAGTACTTC.